A selection of T cell receptor beta chains follows, all from one sample in a study of T cells after yellow fever vaccination. TCRdb fed the 5' RACE reads into MiXCR, producing one record per CDR3 protein. The sample shows just over 300,000 distinct CDR3 sequences, 3.6% of them seen only once. The starting material was PBMCs, obtained on the day of the yellow fever booster vaccination. The receptors here all came from a man between 18 and 35 years old who received the YFV17D yellow fever vaccine. Each CDR3 is given with its conserved first and last residue. The D gene is left open where the match is weak. Clone sizes are given selectively: once, few, many, or a class where the clone is expanded.

clone size	V gene	D gene	J gene	CDR3 protein	CDR3 DNA
many	TRBV12-3/TRBV12-4	.	TRBJ1-5	CASSSQGRESNQPQHF	TGTGCCAGCAGTTCCCAGGGGAGGGAGAGCAATCAGCCCCAGCATTTT
.	TRBV11-2	.	TRBJ2-5	CASSRHVRGYQETQYF	TGTGCCAGCAGTAGACACGTTCGGGGTTACCAAGAGACCCAGTACTTC
many	TRBV5-1	.	TRBJ1-2	CASSLEGGVSNYGYTF	TGCGCCAGCAGCTTGGAAGGCGGGGTTTCTAACTATGGCTACACCTTC
few	TRBV12-3/TRBV12-4	TRBD1	TRBJ1-1	CASSTGQGGTTEAFF	TGTGCCAGCAGTACGGGACAGGGTGGAACCACTGAAGCTTTCTTT
.	TRBV5-6	TRBD2	TRBJ2-3	CASISFLLAGAATDTQYF	TGTGCCAGCATCTCCTTTCTCCTAGCGGGGGCCGCCACAGATACGCAGTATTTT
many	TRBV7-6	.	TRBJ2-1	CASSRLDLGDNEQFF	TGTGCCAGCAGCCGACTAGACTTAGGAGACAATGAGCAGTTCTTC
few	TRBV30	.	TRBJ2-3	CAWSAQALTTDTQYF	TGTGCCTGGAGTGCGCAGGCCTTGACCACAGATACGCAGTATTTT
.	TRBV5-1	TRBD1	TRBJ1-6	CASSLGGRGTDRNSPLHF	TGCGCCAGCAGCTTGGGAGGTCGGGGGACAGACCGAAATTCACCCCTCCACTTT
few	TRBV7-9	.	TRBJ1-6	CASSSPWGGNSPLHF	TGTGCCAGCAGCTCCCCTTGGGGAGGAAATTCACCCCTCCACTTT
many	TRBV7-3	.	TRBJ2-2	CASSPGVNTGELFF	TGTGCCAGCAGCCCGGGGGTGAACACCGGGGAGCTGTTTTTT
many	TRBV6-6	TRBD2	TRBJ2-2	CASSYSLAGNTGELFF	TGTGCCAGCAGTTACTCCCTAGCGGGGAACACCGGGGAGCTGTTTTTT
.	TRBV18	.	TRBJ2-7	CASSDAGTLPSRQYF	TGTGCCAGCTCGGACGCCGGGACTCTTCCGTCTAGGCAGTACTTC
.	TRBV19	TRBD1	TRBJ1-6	CASSATGGLSPLHF	TGTGCCAGTAGTGCGACAGGGGGCTTATCACCCCTCCACTTT
many	TRBV5-1	.	TRBJ2-5	CASSFGTGHQETQYF	TGCGCCAGCAGCTTTGGGACGGGGCACCAAGAGACCCAGTACTTC
many	TRBV29-1	.	TRBJ1-4	CSVIVGREKLFF	TGCAGCGTTATCGTGGGTCGGGAAAAACTGTTTTTT
many	TRBV4-3	.	TRBJ2-7	CASSQEGGSYEQYF	TGCGCCAGCAGCCAAGAGGGGGGATCCTACGAGCAGTACTTC
many	TRBV24-1	.	TRBJ2-5	CATSRKETQYF	TGTGCCACCAGCCGAAAAGAGACCCAGTACTTC
many	TRBV5-1	TRBD2	TRBJ2-7	CASSLERGTYEQYF	TGCGCCAGCAGCTTAGAGCGGGGGACCTACGAGCAGTACTTC
many	TRBV25-1	.	TRBJ2-7	CASSEYNPRLGGREQYF	TGTGCCAGCAGTGAATATAACCCTCGTCTCGGGGGCCGCGAGCAGTACTTC
many	TRBV18	.	TRBJ2-5	CASSPEPGTATWAQYF	TGTGCCAGCTCACCAGAGCCCGGGACGGCCACCTGGGCCCAGTACTTC
many	TRBV7-6	.	TRBJ1-2	CASRGASNYGYTF	TGTGCCAGCAGAGGAGCCAGTAACTATGGCTACACCTTC
.	TRBV29-1	TRBD2	TRBJ2-3	CSGELAGESTDTQYF	TGCAGCGGGGAACTAGCGGGGGAAAGCACAGATACGCAGTATTTT
.	TRBV20-1	.	TRBJ2-7	CSANSPADSYEQYF	TGCAGTGCTAATAGTCCGGCCGACTCCTACGAGCAGTACTTC
many	TRBV5-1	TRBD1	TRBJ1-1	CASSLGDRANTEAFF	TGCGCCAGCAGCCTGGGGGACAGAGCAAACACTGAAGCTTTCTTT
.	TRBV7-2	TRBD1	TRBJ1-1	CASSQQGNGNTEAFF	TGTGCCAGCAGCCAACAGGGGAATGGGAACACTGAAGCTTTCTTT
few	TRBV7-2	TRBD1	TRBJ2-5	CASSPARTGQETQYF	TGTGCCAGCAGCCCCGCCCGGACAGGGCAAGAGACCCAGTACTTC
.	TRBV11-2	.	TRBJ2-1	CASSLGDSDEQFF	TGTGCCAGCAGCTTAGGTGACAGTGATGAGCAGTTCTTC
many	TRBV7-9	TRBD1	TRBJ1-5	CASSSVPGQGADQPQHF	TGTGCCAGCAGCTCCGTTCCGGGACAGGGGGCTGATCAGCCCCAGCATTTT
few	TRBV21-1	.	TRBJ1-2	CASSNSRSGAVHGYTF	TGTGCCAGCAGCAATTCCCGGTCGGGGGCGGTTCATGGCTACACCTTC
many	TRBV12-3/TRBV12-4	.	TRBJ2-1	CASTRINPTGEQFF	TGTGCCAGCACCCGAATAAACCCGACAGGTGAGCAGTTCTTC
many	TRBV12-5	TRBD1	TRBJ2-2	CASGLGQGATGELFF	TGTGCTAGTGGTTTGGGCCAGGGGGCCACCGGGGAGCTGTTTTTT
.	TRBV15	.	TRBJ1-2	CATSRDKRAENYGYTF	TGTGCCACCAGCAGAGATAAGCGGGCCGAGAACTATGGCTACACCTTC
many	TRBV5-5	.	TRBJ2-1	CASSLMGLPYNEQFF	TGTGCCAGCAGCTTGATGGGCCTTCCCTACAATGAGCAGTTCTTC
many	TRBV20-1	.	TRBJ2-1	CSAPASDYNEQFF	TGCAGTGCCCCGGCTAGCGACTACAATGAGCAGTTCTTC
many	TRBV10-3	.	TRBJ1-4	CAISESSSNEKLFF	TGTGCCATCAGTGAGAGCAGTTCTAATGAAAAACTGTTTTTT
few	TRBV4-1	TRBD2	TRBJ2-3	CASSQEGGLAGDTQYF	TGCGCCAGCAGCCAAGAGGGGGGACTAGCCGGAGATACGCAGTATTTT
many	TRBV5-6	.	TRBJ2-5	CASTSGGGRETQYF	TGTGCCAGCACCTCCGGAGGGGGCAGGGAGACCCAGTACTTC
few	TRBV3-1	.	TRBJ1-2	CASSQESGGGYGYTF	TGTGCCAGCAGCCAAGAATCTGGGGGGGGCTATGGCTACACCTTC
few	TRBV11-2	.	TRBJ2-7	CASSLTSGNREQYF	TGTGCCAGCAGCTTAACTAGTGGGAACCGCGAGCAGTACTTC
.	TRBV18	.	TRBJ2-1	CASSQVGSYNEQFF	TGTGCCAGCTCACAGGTCGGCTCCTACAATGAGCAGTTCTTC